The 23 T cell receptor beta chains below all came from one sample that was sequenced in a study of Ad26.COV2.S vaccination and SARS-CoV-2 variants. Some clones are missing from TCRdb's copy, which holds only in-frame ones; the method was immunoSEQ multiplex PCR. Seen here are 300,000 to 400,000 clones, roughly 90% observed once, and the top ten hold around 5.3%. Treatment: roughly 19 received Ad26.COV2.S at low or high dose, single or two shots; 5 received placebo; per-sample allocation not given. Repertoires come from day 63 after the first vaccine or placebo injection. Source: peripheral blood, taken in a trial of Ad26.COV2.S vaccine versus placebo. Source of these receptors: a person between 18 and 60 years old who received the Ad26.COV2.S COVID-19 vaccine or a placebo.

V usage is TRBV5-1 and J usage is TRBJ2-5; D perhaps matches TRBD1 (5 bases). Germline assignment: CDR1 SGHRS and CDR2 YFSETQ. CDR3 length: 13 residues. The V end lost 5 bases, the J end lost 2 bases, and 10 bases lay between the germline ends. CDR3 nucleotides: TGCGCCAGCAGTCGGACACTACAAGAGACCCAGTACTTC. Residues: CASSRTLQETQYF.

The V gene is TRBV2, the J gene TRBJ2-7; D not certain. CDR1 and CDR2 (germline): SNHLY, FYNNEI. V was pared by 7 bases and J by 0 bases, with 13 bases between. This CDR3 contains 14 residues. CDR3 protein: CASTDTVSSYEQYF. CDR3 nucleotides: TGTGCCAGCACGGATACGGTCAGCTCCTACGAGCAGTACTTC.

The chain recombines TRBV10-3 with TRBJ1-1; D remains unclear. CDR1 is ENHRY and CDR2 is SYGVKD in the germline V gene. Trimming left V 7 bases short and J 1 base short, with 13 bases between. This CDR3 region has 14 residues. The DNA for the CDR3 is TGTGCCATCAAAGATGAAGCCCGGAACACTGAAGCTTTCTTT. Protein: CAIKDEARNTEAFF.

This sequence joins TRBV2 and TRBJ2-1; D is perhaps TRBD2 (6 bases). From germline, CDR1 is SNHLY and CDR2 FYNNEI. Trimming took off 10 bases at V and 6 bases at J, with 13 bases between the two ends. CDR3 length equals 12 residues. CDR3 sequence reads: CATGGRSNEQFF. The CDR3 bases are TGTGCCACCGGGGGTAGGTCCAATGAGCAGTTCTTC.

This chain joins TRBV24-1 and TRBJ2-1, with D possibly matching TRBD2 (6 bases). CDR1 and CDR2 from the germline V gene are KGHDR and SFDVKD. Trimming took 7 bases from V and 3 from J, leaving 9 bases between them. The CDR3 length is 13 residues. CDR3 DNA: TGTGCCACCAGGGGGACTGTCTACAATGAGCAGTTCTTC. It codes for CATRGTVYNEQFF.

This clone was seen a few times. The chain joins TRBV24-1 to TRBJ1-2; D is possibly TRBD1 (5 bases). Germline CDR1 and CDR2: KGHDR and SFDVKD. The germline V and J ends were trimmed by 4 bases and 1 base, with 6 bases remaining between them. This CDR3 region has 13 residues. The CDR3 nucleotides are TGTGCCACCAGTGACAGGGTTAACTATGGCTACACCTTC. It codes for CATSDRVNYGYTF.

V is TRBV5-8 and J is TRBJ1-1; D call uncertain. CDR1 is SGHTS and CDR2 is YDEGEE in the germline V gene. Trimming removed 4 bases from V and 2 bases from J, with 18 bases in between. The CDR3 is made up of 16 amino acids. The CDR3, as DNA: TGTGCCAGCAGCCCCCGGTGGCGGAGAACTAACACTGAAGCTTTCTTT. It specifies CASSPRWRRTNTEAFF.

The rearrangement joins TRBV4-3 to TRBJ2-2, with a tentative D call TRBD2 (6 bases). Germline V gene data show CDR1 as LGHNA and CDR2 as YSLEER. Deletions cut 0 bases from V and 1 base from J, with 12 bases between. The CDR3 extends over 17 amino acids. The chain's CDR3 is CASSQEGASVNTGELFF. Written as DNA, the CDR3 is TGCGCCAGCAGCCAAGAAGGCGCTAGCGTGAACACCGGGGAGCTGTTTTTT.

The V gene is TRBV5-1, the J gene TRBJ2-2; 11 bases are shared with TRBD2. V lost 4 bases, J lost 3 bases, and 5 bases stayed unmatched. The CDR3 extends over 16 amino acids. The germline V gene encodes CDR1 SGHRS and CDR2 YFSETQ. The CDR3 loop reads CASSAGTSGYTGELFF. The CDR3 region has the DNA TGCGCCAGCAGCGCGGGGACTAGCGGTTACACCGGGGAGCTGTTTTTT.

The CDR3 protein is CASSSPLQGGEEQYF. The CDR3 bases are TGTGCCAGCAGCTCCCCCCTACAGGGGGGAGAAGAGCAGTACTTC. The V gene is TRBV7-8, the J gene TRBJ2-7, with 8 bases fitting TRBD1. The CDR3 covers 15 residues. CDR1 SGHVS and CDR2 FQNEAQ come from the germline V gene. With 4 bases clipped from V and 7 bases from J, the junction kept 12 bases outside the gene matches. The whole variable domain, filled in from reference TRBV7-8 and TRBJ2-7, reads GAGVSQSPRYKVAKRGQDVALRCDPISGHVSLFWYQQALGQGPEFLTYFQNEAQLDKSGLPSDRFFAERPEGSVSTLKIQRTQQEDSAVYLCASSSPLQGGEEQYFGPGTRLTVT.

The V and J genes are TRBV11-2 and TRBJ2-5; the D gene could be TRBD1 or TRBD2 (6 bases each). Germline V CDR1 and CDR2: SGHAT, FQNNGV. V dropped 10 bases and J dropped 3 bases, with 15 bases sitting between them. The CDR3 spans 13 residues. CDR3 DNA sequence: TGTGCCACCTCGGAGGGGGGCGAAGAGACCCAGTACTTC. This codes for CATSEGGEETQYF. The variable domain in full, with the rest retrieved from reference TRBV11-2 and TRBJ2-5, is EAGVAQSPRYKIIEKRQSVAFWCNPISGHATLYWYQQILGQGPKLLIQFQNNGVVDDSQLPKDRFSAERLKGVDSTLKIQPAKLEDSAVYLCATSEGGEETQYFGPGTRLLVL.

The genes are TRBV6-5 and TRBJ2-7; D is uncertain. Between the trimmed V and J ends, which lost 6 bases and 6 bases, there was a span of 15 bases. This CDR3 has 13 residues. Looked up from germline, CDR1 is MNHEY and CDR2 is SVGAGI. This CDR3 is CASRAASSSEQYF. For the CDR3, the DNA is TGTGCCAGCAGGGCAGCATCGTCCAGCGAGCAGTACTTC.

The chain couples TRBV28 to TRBJ2-6; D assignment may be TRBD1 or TRBD2 (5 bases each). V was pared by 2 bases and J by 0 bases, with 14 bases between. The length of the CDR3 is 18 residues. Germline V CDR1 and CDR2: MDHEN, SYDVKM. The DNA for the CDR3 is TGTGCCAGCAGTTTAAACTGGGGACCCAGCTCTGGGGCCAACGTCCTGACTTTC. Amino acids: CASSLNWGPSSGANVLTF.

This chain joins TRBV5-6 and TRBJ1-2; 8 nucleotides match TRBD1. CDR1 is SGHDT, CDR2 YYEEEE, per germline. V dropped 4 bases and J dropped 4; count of bases not matched to a gene: 6. This CDR3 comprises 14 residues. CDR3 DNA: TGTGCCAGCAGCCTCCAGGGGGCTGTCTATGGCTACACCTTC. Protein sequence: CASSLQGAVYGYTF.

V usage is TRBV10-3 and J usage is TRBJ2-3; 8 bases line up with TRBD1. There are 17 residues in the CDR3. The trim removed 2 bases at V and 3 bases at J, leaving 10 bases unmatched. Germline loops: CDR1 ENHRY, CDR2 SYGVKD. This CDR3 reads CAISEQTGETKTDTQYF. CDR3 nucleotides: TGTGCCATCAGTGAGCAGACAGGGGAGACAAAAACAGATACGCAGTATTTT.

V usage is TRBV20-1 and J usage is TRBJ2-7; D is unresolved. Deletions cut 5 bases from V and 5 bases from J, with 7 bases between. CDR3 length equals 10 residues. CDR1 is DFQATT, CDR2 SNEGSKA, per germline (reference sequence). The CDR3 nucleotides read TGCAGTGCTCTTAGGGACGAGCAGTACTTC. This sequence encodes CSALRDEQYF.

The chain employs TRBV11-2 and TRBJ1-2; the D is unclear. Trimming removed 5 bases from V and 7 bases from J, with 2 bases in between. CDR1 SGHAT and CDR2 FQNNGV come from the germline V gene. The CDR3 has 9 residues. CDR3 sequence (DNA): TGTGCCAGCAGCCCTGGCTACACCTTC. Its translation: CASSPGYTF.

The rearrangement joins TRBV5-4 to TRBJ1-2; tentatively, D is TRBD1 (6 bases). The V gene's germline CDR1 is SGHNT and CDR2 YYREEE (reference sequence). V lost 0 bases and J lost 4, with 10 bases in between. The CDR3 totals 14 residues. The CDR3, as DNA: TGTGCCAGCAGCTTGGGATCCAGGGGCTATGGCTACACCTTC. Translated: CASSLGSRGYGYTF.

The chain uses TRBV5-6 and TRBJ2-5; 10 nucleotides match TRBD2. The CDR3 spans 15 residues. Germline CDR1 and CDR2: SGHDT and YYEEEE. Unmatched junction bases numbered 6, after V lost 3 bases and J lost 4 bases. CDR3 coding DNA: TGTGCCAGCAGCTATCCGGGACTAGCGCGAGAGACCCAGTACTTC. Amino acid sequence: CASSYPGLARETQYF.

The chain uses TRBV23-1 and TRBJ1-1; D is unresolved. TRBV23-1 is placed among ORFs of uncertain function. This CDR3 is 15 amino acids long. V was cut by 1 base and J by 0 bases, with 9 bases left in between. The CDR3 DNA follows: TGCGCCAGCAGTCAATTTGGACCCGTGAACACTGAAGCTTTCTTT. The encoded protein is CASSQFGPVNTEAFF.

This rearrangement joins TRBV28 to TRBJ1-2; D gene uncertain. Trimming removed 6 bases at V and 1 base at J, with 15 bases between. The germline CDR1 and CDR2 sequences are MDHEN and SYDVKM. The CDR3 is made up of 15 amino acids. The CDR3 protein is CASREYEYNNYGYTF. In DNA, the CDR3 is TGTGCCAGCAGGGAATACGAGTATAATAACTATGGCTACACCTTC.

J is TRBJ2-2 and V is TRBV12-5; D could derive from TRBD1 or TRBD2 (5 bases each). The germline V and J ends were trimmed by 5 bases and 7 bases, with 14 bases remaining between them. This CDR3 has 14 amino acids. CDR1 LGHNT and CDR2 FRNRAP come from the germline V gene. DNA of the CDR3: TGTGCTAGTGGTCCACGGGACCGCGGCGGGGAGCTGTTTTTT. Residues: CASGPRDRGGELFF.

This chain connects TRBV25-1 to TRBJ2-2; the D gene could be TRBD1 or TRBD2 (6 bases each). Germline loops: CDR1 MGHDK, CDR2 SYGVNS. V lost 4 bases and J 7 bases, leaving 19 bases between the germline ends. The CDR3 loop spans 16 amino acids. The CDR3 region is CASSADGGSGVGELFF. CDR3 DNA sequence: TGTGCCAGCAGTGCTGACGGGGGCTCGGGTGTCGGGGAGCTGTTTTTT.